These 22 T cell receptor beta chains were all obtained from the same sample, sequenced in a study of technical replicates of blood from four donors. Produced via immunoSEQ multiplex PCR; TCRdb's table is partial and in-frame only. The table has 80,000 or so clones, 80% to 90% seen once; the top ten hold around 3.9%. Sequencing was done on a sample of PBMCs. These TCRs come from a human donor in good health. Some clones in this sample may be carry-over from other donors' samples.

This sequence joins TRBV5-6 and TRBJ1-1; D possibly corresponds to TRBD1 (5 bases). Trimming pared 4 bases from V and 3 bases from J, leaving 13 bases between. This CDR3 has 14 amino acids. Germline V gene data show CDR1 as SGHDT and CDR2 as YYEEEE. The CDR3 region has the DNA TGTGCCAGCAGCAGAGTCGGACACTACACTGAAGCTTTCTTT. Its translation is CASSRVGHYTEAFF. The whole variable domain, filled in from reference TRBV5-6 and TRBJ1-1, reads DAGVTQSPTHLIKTRGQQVTLRCSPKSGHDTVSWYQQALGQGPQFIFQYYEEEERQRGNFPDRFSGHQFPNYSSELNVNALLLGDSALYLCASSRVGHYTEAFFGQGTRLTVV.

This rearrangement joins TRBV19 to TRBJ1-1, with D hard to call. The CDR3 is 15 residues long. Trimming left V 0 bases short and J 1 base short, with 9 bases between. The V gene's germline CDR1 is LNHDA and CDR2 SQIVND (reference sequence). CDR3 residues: CASSIDAAGNTEAFF. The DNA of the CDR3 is TGTGCCAGTAGTATAGACGCAGCGGGGAACACTGAAGCTTTCTTT.

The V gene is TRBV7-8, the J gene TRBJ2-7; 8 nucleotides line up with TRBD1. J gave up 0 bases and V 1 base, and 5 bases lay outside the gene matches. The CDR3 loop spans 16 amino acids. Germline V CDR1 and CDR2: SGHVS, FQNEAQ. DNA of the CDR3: TGTGCCAGCAGCTTAGTGGTGGGACAGGTCTCCTACGAGCAGTACTTC. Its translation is CASSLVVGQVSYEQYF.

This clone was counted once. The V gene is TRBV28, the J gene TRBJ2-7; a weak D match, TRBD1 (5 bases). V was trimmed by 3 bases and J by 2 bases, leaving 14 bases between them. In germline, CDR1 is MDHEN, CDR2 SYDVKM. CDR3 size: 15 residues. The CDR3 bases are TGTGCCAGCAGTTTTCAGGCAGGGTTCCCCTACGAGCAGTACTTC. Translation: CASSFQAGFPYEQYF.

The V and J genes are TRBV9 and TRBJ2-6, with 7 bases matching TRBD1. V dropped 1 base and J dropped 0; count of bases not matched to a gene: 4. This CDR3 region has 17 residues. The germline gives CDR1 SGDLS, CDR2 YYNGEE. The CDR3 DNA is TGTGCCAGCAGCGTACGGGGACAGAGCTCTGGGGCCAACGTCCTGACTTTC. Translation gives CASSVRGQSSGANVLTF.

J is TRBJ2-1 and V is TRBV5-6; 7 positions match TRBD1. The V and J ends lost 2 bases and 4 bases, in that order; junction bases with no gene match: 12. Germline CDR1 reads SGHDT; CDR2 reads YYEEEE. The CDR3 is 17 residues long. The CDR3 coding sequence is TGTGCCAGCAGCTTCTATTACAGGGGAGCCTCTTACAATGAGCAGTTCTTC. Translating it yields CASSFYYRGASYNEQFF.

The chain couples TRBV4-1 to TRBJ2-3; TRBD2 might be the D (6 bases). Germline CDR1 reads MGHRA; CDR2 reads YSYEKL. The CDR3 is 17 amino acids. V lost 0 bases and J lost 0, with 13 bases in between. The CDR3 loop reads CASSQDKGGVSTDTQYF. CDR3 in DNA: TGCGCCAGCAGCCAAGATAAGGGCGGGGTCAGCACAGATACGCAGTATTTT.

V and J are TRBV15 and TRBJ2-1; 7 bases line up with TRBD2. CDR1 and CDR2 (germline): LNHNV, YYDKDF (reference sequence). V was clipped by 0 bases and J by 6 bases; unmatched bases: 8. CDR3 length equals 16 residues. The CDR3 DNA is TGTGCCACCAGCAGAGATGGGCGGGAGAGGATCAATGAGCAGTTCTTC. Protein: CATSRDGRERINEQFF.

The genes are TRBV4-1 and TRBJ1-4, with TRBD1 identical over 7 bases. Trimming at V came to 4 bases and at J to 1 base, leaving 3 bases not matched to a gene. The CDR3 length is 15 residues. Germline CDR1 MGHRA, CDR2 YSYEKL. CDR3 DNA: TGCGCCAGCAGCCCCCGACAGGGAACTAATGAAAAACTGTTTTTT. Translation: CASSPRQGTNEKLFF.

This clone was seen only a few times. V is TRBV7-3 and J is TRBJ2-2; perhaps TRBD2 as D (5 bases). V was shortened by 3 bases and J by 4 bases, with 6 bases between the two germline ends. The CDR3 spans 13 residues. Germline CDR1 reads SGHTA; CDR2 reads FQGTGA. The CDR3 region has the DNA TGTGCCAGCAGCTTTGGGAGCACCGGGGAGCTGTTTTTT. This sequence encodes CASSFGSTGELFF.

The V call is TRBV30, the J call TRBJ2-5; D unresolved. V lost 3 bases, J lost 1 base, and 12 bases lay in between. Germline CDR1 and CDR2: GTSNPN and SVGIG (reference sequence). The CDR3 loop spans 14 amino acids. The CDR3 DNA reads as TGTGCCTGGAGCGGTGGGCGAATCCAAGAGACCCAGTACTTC. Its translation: CAWSGGRIQETQYF.

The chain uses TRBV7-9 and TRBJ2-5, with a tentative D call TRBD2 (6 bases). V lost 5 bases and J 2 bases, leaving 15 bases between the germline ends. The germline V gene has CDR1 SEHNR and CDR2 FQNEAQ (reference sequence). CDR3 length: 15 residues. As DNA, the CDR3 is TGTGCCAGCAGCCCTACTCGGGGGTGGCAAGAGACCCAGTACTTC. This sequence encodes CASSPTRGWQETQYF.

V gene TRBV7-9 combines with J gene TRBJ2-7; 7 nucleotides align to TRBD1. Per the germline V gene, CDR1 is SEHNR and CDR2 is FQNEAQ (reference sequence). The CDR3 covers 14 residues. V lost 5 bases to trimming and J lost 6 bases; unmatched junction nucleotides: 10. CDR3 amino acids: CASSRAGTVGEQYF. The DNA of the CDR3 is TGTGCCAGCAGCCGCGCCGGGACAGTCGGCGAGCAGTACTTC.

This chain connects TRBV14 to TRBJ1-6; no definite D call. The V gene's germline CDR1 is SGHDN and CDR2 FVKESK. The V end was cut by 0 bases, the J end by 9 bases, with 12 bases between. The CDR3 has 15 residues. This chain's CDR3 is CASSQDHAIVSPLHF. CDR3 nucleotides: TGTGCCAGCAGCCAAGATCACGCGATTGTTTCACCCCTCCACTTT.

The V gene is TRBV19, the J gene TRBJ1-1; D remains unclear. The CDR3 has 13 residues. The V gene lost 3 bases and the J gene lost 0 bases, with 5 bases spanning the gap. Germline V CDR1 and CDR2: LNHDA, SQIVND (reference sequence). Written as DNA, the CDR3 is TGTGCCAGTAGTATTTTAGTGAACACTGAAGCTTTCTTT. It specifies CASSILVNTEAFF.

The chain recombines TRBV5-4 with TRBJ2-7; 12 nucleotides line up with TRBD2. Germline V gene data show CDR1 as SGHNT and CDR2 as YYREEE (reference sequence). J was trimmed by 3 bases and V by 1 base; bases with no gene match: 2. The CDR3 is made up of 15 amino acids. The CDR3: CASSLPTSGSYEQYF. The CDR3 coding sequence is TGTGCCAGCAGCTTGCCGACTAGCGGGAGCTACGAGCAGTACTTC. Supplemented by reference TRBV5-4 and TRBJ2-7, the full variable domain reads ETGVTQSPTHLIKTRGQQVTLRCSSQSGHNTVSWYQQALGQGPQFIFQYYREEENGRGNFPPRFSGLQFPNYSSELNVNALELDDSALYLCASSLPTSGSYEQYFGPGTRLTVT.

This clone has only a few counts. The CDR3 reads CSVTGQGLTEAFF. The CDR3 DNA reads as TGCAGCGTCACGGGACAGGGTCTCACTGAAGCTTTCTTT. The chain recombines TRBV29-1 with TRBJ1-1, with 9 bases lining up with TRBD1. Germline values: CDR1 SQVTM, CDR2 ANQGSEA. Trimming took 6 bases from V and 4 from J; bases not matched to a gene: 6. This CDR3 has 13 residues.

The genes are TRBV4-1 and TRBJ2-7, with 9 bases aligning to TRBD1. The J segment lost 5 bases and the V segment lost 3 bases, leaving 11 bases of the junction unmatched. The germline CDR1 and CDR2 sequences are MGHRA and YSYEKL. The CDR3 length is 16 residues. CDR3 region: CASSQLPGQGVDEQYF. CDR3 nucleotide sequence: TGCGCCAGCAGCCAGCTGCCGGGACAGGGAGTGGACGAGCAGTACTTC.

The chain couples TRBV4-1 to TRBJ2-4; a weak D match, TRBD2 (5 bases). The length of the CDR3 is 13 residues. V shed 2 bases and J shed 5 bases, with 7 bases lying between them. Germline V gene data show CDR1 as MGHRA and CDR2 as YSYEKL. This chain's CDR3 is CASSQTGENIQYF. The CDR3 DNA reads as TGCGCCAGCAGCCAAACCGGGGAAAACATTCAGTACTTC.

CDR3 residues: CAPITGGADEQYF. CDR3 bases: TGTGCCCCTATCACTGGGGGCGCGGACGAGCAGTACTTC. The rearrangement joins TRBV14 to TRBJ2-7, with D perhaps matching TRBD1 (6 bases). Germline assignment: CDR1 SGHDN and CDR2 FVKESK. The CDR3 covers 13 residues. The V gene lost 11 bases and the J gene lost 5 bases, with 19 bases spanning the gap.

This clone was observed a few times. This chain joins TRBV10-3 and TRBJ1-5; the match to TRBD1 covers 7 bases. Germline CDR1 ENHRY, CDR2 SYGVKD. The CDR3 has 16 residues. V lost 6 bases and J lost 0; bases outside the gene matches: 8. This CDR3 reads CAISRDRGHSNQPQHF. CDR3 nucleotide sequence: TGTGCCATCAGCCGGGACAGAGGACATAGCAATCAGCCCCAGCATTTT.

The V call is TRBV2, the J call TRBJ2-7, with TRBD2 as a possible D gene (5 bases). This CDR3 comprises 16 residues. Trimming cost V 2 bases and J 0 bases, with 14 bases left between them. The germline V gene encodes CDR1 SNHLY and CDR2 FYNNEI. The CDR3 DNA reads TGTGCCAGCAGTGAACGCTCGGGGTTTAGCTCCTACGAGCAGTACTTC. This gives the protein CASSERSGFSSYEQYF.